This T cell receptor (beta chain) appears in the sequencing data of a study of blood T cell dynamics during melanoma immunotherapy. Here immunoSEQ multiplex PCR was the method, and the copy in TCRdb shows in-frame clones only, minus some. The sample lists some 20,000 clones, approximately 90% occurring once. V was pared by 1 base and J by 1 base, with 7 bases of the junction left unmatched. CDR1 is LGHNA, CDR2 YSLEER, per germline. This CDR3 is built from 17 residues. Time point indicated: week 3, after first cycle of checkpoint inhibitor. The sequencing used blood, collected from a patient treated with checkpoint blockade. This sequence was found in a human donor with melanoma. The chain recombines TRBV4-3 with TRBJ2-3; 8 nucleotides match TRBD1. The CDR3 DNA is TGCGCCAGCAGCCAAGTGGGACCGGGACAGGGCACAGATACGCAGTATTTT. This codes for CASSQVGPGQGTDTQYF.